This T cell receptor beta chain emerged from a study of T cell repertoires in cytomegalovirus infection. Study results and caveats: Within the response measured ex vivo, HLA-C-restricted CMV-specific TCR beta clonotypes were dominant.

TCRdb processed the reads anew with MiXCR; each CDR3 protein has one entry. The top ten hold over 11% of the sample, which has about 920,000 distinct CDR3 sequences, roughly 30% seen once. Concerning this clonotype itself: Its antigen is unknown.

The CDR3 consists of 17 residues. Germline CDR1 LGHDT, CDR2 YNNKEL (reference sequence). Trimming took 4 bases from V and 0 from J, leaving 16 bases between them. The chain recombines TRBV3-1 with TRBJ2-1; D is perhaps TRBD2 (6 bases). The sample in question was cultured CD8+ T cells from PBMCs, obtained from culture after CMV antigen stimulation. The sequence was obtained from a human donor in good health (CMV status not recorded). Some clones in this sample may be carry-over from other donors' samples. The DNA of the CDR3 is TGTGCCAGCAGCCCGAGGGGAGGAGCGAACTCCTACAATGAGCAGTTCTTC. It yields the protein CASSPRGGANSYNEQFF.